Below, 28 T cell receptor beta chains from the same sample are listed, as sequenced in a study of CD8+ T cells in alopecia areata. Treatment denoted: oral pan-JAK inhibitor, 5-10 mg twice daily. cDNA reverse transcribed from extracted RNA served as the sequencing template. Here immunoSEQ multiplex PCR was the method, and the copy in TCRdb shows in-frame clones only, minus some. The data hold about 140,000 clones, with about 59% observed a single time. The sequencing here drew on CD8+ T cells sorted from blood, taken at week 4, from a patient treated with tofacitinib. The origin of the receptors is a human donor with alopecia areata.

For the CDR3, the DNA is TGTGCCAGCAGCCTCCATCGCACAGATACGCAGTATTTT. It yields the protein CASSLHRTDTQYF. The chain joins TRBV11-2 to TRBJ2-3; D is undetermined. The germline V gene encodes CDR1 SGHAT and CDR2 FQNNGV. This CDR3 spans 13 amino acids. Deletions cut 5 bases from V and 1 base from J, with 7 bases between.

Notes on this clone: The sample carries other DNA sequences with the same CDR3. The CDR3 sequence: CASSPGTVNEKLFF. In DNA, the CDR3 is TGTGCCAGCAGCCCCGGGACAGTTAATGAAAAACTGTTTTTT. This chain links TRBV25-1 with TRBJ1-4; 7 bases map to TRBD1. J was trimmed by 4 bases and V by 6 bases; bases with no gene match: 5. This CDR3 region has 14 residues. Per germline, CDR1 MGHDK and CDR2 SYGVNS.

In its sample, this clone was seen a few times. The junction shows a germline mismatch at one end, possibly a read error. The gene calls are TRBV27 and TRBJ2-7, with D uncertain. Germline V gene sequence: CDR1 MNHEY, CDR2 SMNVEV (reference sequence). The CDR3 sequence is 13 residues long. CDR3 bases: TGTGCCAGCAGCGTCGGATACTCCCACGAGCAGTACTTC. Residues: CASSVGYSHEQYF.

The rearrangement joins TRBV29-1 to TRBJ2-3; TRBD2 might be the D (6 bases). Germline-derived CDR1 and CDR2 are SQVTM and ANQGSEA. V shed 4 bases and J shed 1 base, with 6 bases lying between them. The CDR3 extends over 12 amino acids. CDR3 DNA: TGCAGCGTTGTAGCGGGCACAGATACGCAGTATTTT. Its protein is CSVVAGTDTQYF.

The CDR3 reads CASRTGSSYEQYF. The DNA of the CDR3 is TGTGCCAGCCGTACAGGGTCCTCCTACGAGCAGTACTTC. The chain couples TRBV13 to TRBJ2-7; the D gene is possibly TRBD1 (6 bases). CDR3 length: 13 amino acids. V was shortened by 8 bases and J by 0 bases, with 11 bases between the two germline ends. Germline V CDR1 and CDR2: PRHDT, FYEKMQ (reference sequence). The full variable domain, with the rest looked up from reference TRBV13 and TRBJ2-7, is AAGVIQSPRHLIKEKRETATLKCYPIPRHDTVYWYQQGPGQDPQFLISFYEKMQSDKGSIPDRFSAQQFSDYHSELNMSSLELGDSALYFCASRTGSSYEQYFGPGTRLTVT.

Only a few counts were recorded for this clone. The chain employs TRBV13 and TRBJ2-1; TRBD2 matches at 10 bases. The CDR3 consists of 14 residues. Trimming took 2 bases from V and 8 from J; bases not matched to a gene: 3. CDR1 and CDR2 from the germline V gene are PRHDT and FYEKMQ (reference sequence). The CDR3 DNA follows: TGTGCCAGCAGCTTAAGCGGGGGGGCCCATGAGCAGTTCTTC. Its translation is CASSLSGGAHEQFF.

This chain links TRBV7-2 with TRBJ2-7; TRBD1 matches 12 bases. With 0 bases clipped from V and 6 bases from J, the junction kept 9 bases outside the gene matches. This CDR3 contains 17 residues. Germline values: CDR1 SGHTA, CDR2 FQGNSA. The CDR3 nucleotides are TGTGCCAGCAGCTTAGCTTCAGGGACAGGGGGCGCATCCGAGCAGTACTTC. This encodes CASSLASGTGGASEQYF.

The rearrangement joins TRBV4-1 to TRBJ2-7; 7 nucleotides align to TRBD1. The V segment lost 5 bases and the J segment 0 bases; nucleotides outside the gene matches: 4. Germline V gene data show CDR1 as MGHRA and CDR2 as YSYEKL. This CDR3 is built from 14 residues. Here the CDR3 reads CASSWTGISYEQYF. The CDR3 nucleotides read TGCGCCAGCAGCTGGACAGGCATCTCCTACGAGCAGTACTTC.

The V call is TRBV5-6, the J call TRBJ2-1; 7 bases fit TRBD1. The CDR3 is 15 residues long. Germline values: CDR1 SGHDT, CDR2 YYEEEE. V was pared by 2 bases and J by 6 bases, with 8 bases of the junction left unmatched. CDR3 loop: CASSFRQGQSNEQFF. In nucleotides, the CDR3 is TGTGCCAGCAGCTTTCGACAGGGACAAAGCAATGAGCAGTTCTTC.

The rearrangement links TRBV4-1 to TRBJ1-1, with TRBD1 matching over 7 bases. CDR3 length equals 14 residues. CDR1 is MGHRA and CDR2 is YSYEKL in the germline V gene. With 0 bases clipped from V and 5 bases from J, the junction kept 3 bases outside the gene matches. CDR3 sequence reads: CASSQDNRGTEAFF. In DNA, the CDR3 is TGCGCCAGCAGCCAAGACAACAGGGGAACTGAAGCTTTCTTT.

This clone was recorded once. The chain combines TRBV9 with TRBJ2-7, with D maybe TRBD2 (5 bases). CDR3 length equals 14 residues. Germline V CDR1 and CDR2: SGDLS, YYNGEE. Trimming removed 0 bases at V and 4 bases at J, with 11 bases between. The CDR3 sequence is CASSVGSEGYEQYF. CDR3 DNA: TGTGCCAGCAGCGTAGGGTCTGAGGGATACGAGCAGTACTTC.

Concerning this clone itself: Other nucleotide sequences in the sample specify the same CDR3. V gene TRBV13 combines with J gene TRBJ2-5; 8 bases match TRBD2. The CDR3 sequence is 14 residues long. J lost 2 bases, V lost 1 base, and 0 bases had no gene match. Germline loops: CDR1 PRHDT, CDR2 FYEKMQ (reference sequence). The CDR3 sequence: CASSLAGGQETQYF. CDR3 coding DNA: TGTGCCAGCAGCTTAGCGGGAGGGCAAGAGACCCAGTACTTC. The entire variable domain, with the rest obtained from reference TRBV13 and TRBJ2-5, is as follows: AAGVIQSPRHLIKEKRETATLKCYPIPRHDTVYWYQQGPGQDPQFLISFYEKMQSDKGSIPDRFSAQQFSDYHSELNMSSLELGDSALYFCASSLAGGQETQYFGPGTRLLVL.

Note on this clone: Other DNA sequences in the sample encode the same CDR3. The chain combines TRBV5-6 with TRBJ1-1, with a tentative D call TRBD1 (5 bases). Germline CDR1 reads SGHDT; CDR2 reads YYEEEE. CDR3 size: 12 residues. V was cut by 2 bases and J by 5 bases, with 7 bases left in between. The CDR3 nucleotides read TGTGCCAGCAGCTTAGAGGGGACTGAAGCTTTCTTT. Protein: CASSLEGTEAFF.

This clone showed up just a few times. The chain links TRBV7-9 to TRBJ2-6; D uncertain. This CDR3 region has 18 residues. Germline V lookup: CDR1 SEHNR, CDR2 FQNEAQ (reference sequence). V was pared by 7 bases and J by 2 bases, with 21 bases between. The CDR3 spells CASKNLQGPVTGANVLTF. CDR3 nucleotide sequence: TGTGCCAGCAAGAACCTGCAAGGACCCGTCACTGGGGCCAACGTCCTGACTTTC.

This clone was detected only once. The gene calls are TRBV18 and TRBJ2-1; 9 nucleotides align to TRBD2. The CDR3 is 17 amino acids. Germline CDR1 reads KGHSH; CDR2 reads LQKENI. The J segment lost 5 bases and the V segment lost 1 base, leaving 9 bases of the junction unmatched. CDR3 residues: CASSPQLLAGLNNEQFF. The CDR3 nucleotides read TGTGCCAGCTCACCACAACTGCTAGCGGGGTTAAACAATGAGCAGTTCTTC.

This clone occurred a few times. The chain has TRBV29-1 and TRBJ1-2, with TRBD1 as a possible D gene (6 bases). The V end lost 2 bases, the J end lost 3 bases, and 22 bases lay between the germline ends. Germline-derived CDR1 and CDR2 are SQVTM and ANQGSEA. This CDR3 comprises 17 residues. The CDR3 coding sequence is TGCAGCGTTGAAAGCGGGGGCCGAGTTTGTTGGGACTATGGCTACACCTTC. Protein product: CSVESGGRVCWDYGYTF. The full variable domain, completed using reference TRBV29-1 and TRBJ1-2, is SAVISQKPSRDICQRGTSLTIQCQVDSQVTMMFWYRQQPGQSLTLIATANQGSEATYESGFVIDKFPISRPNLTFSTLTVSNMSPEDSSIYLCSVESGGRVCWDYGYTFGSGTRLTVV.

The chain couples TRBV27 to TRBJ1-4; D is unresolved. Germline CDR1 and CDR2: MNHEY and SMNVEV (reference sequence). Trimming took 3 bases from V and 0 from J, leaving 14 bases between them. CDR3 length: 17 amino acids. Written as DNA, the CDR3 is TGTGCCAGCAGTTTGATAACCCCGGCAGCAACTAATGAAAAACTGTTTTTT. It codes for CASSLITPAATNEKLFF.

This clone was seen only a few times. This sequence joins TRBV6-4 and TRBJ2-3, with D possibly called TRBD1 or TRBD2 (5 bases each). The CDR3 runs 13 residues. Germline lookup yields CDR1 MRHNA and CDR2 SNTAGT. V was pared by 4 bases and J by 0 bases, with 5 bases between. The CDR3: CASSGGSTDTQYF. DNA for the CDR3: TGTGCCAGCAGTGGGGGGAGCACAGATACGCAGTATTTT.

This chain joins TRBV29-1 and TRBJ2-7, with TRBD2 matching over 11 bases. Germline loops: CDR1 SQVTM, CDR2 ANQGSEA. The V segment lost 7 bases and the J segment 2 bases; nucleotides outside the gene matches: 7. The CDR3 length is 14 residues. The DNA for the CDR3 is TGCAGCGCTGGAGGGACTAGCGGAACCTACGAGCAGTACTTC. Encoded protein: CSAGGTSGTYEQYF.

The count of this clone is one. This rearrangement joins TRBV5-6 to TRBJ1-2; perhaps TRBD1 as D (6 bases). Germline V gene lookup returns CDR1 SGHDT and CDR2 YYEEEE. The CDR3 loop spans 13 amino acids. V gave up 0 bases and J gave up 5 bases, with 8 bases separating them. The CDR3 reads CASSLEDSYGYTF. The CDR3 nucleotides read TGTGCCAGCAGCTTGGAGGACAGTTATGGCTACACCTTC.

This clone was observed a few times. V and J are TRBV4-1 and TRBJ2-7; D possibly corresponds to TRBD2 (5 bases). Trimming took 5 bases from V and 2 from J, leaving 10 bases between them. Germline CDR1 and CDR2: MGHRA and YSYEKL. This CDR3 comprises 13 residues. The CDR3 sequence: CASSFQEAYEQYF. CDR3 nucleotides: TGCGCCAGCAGCTTCCAGGAGGCCTACGAGCAGTACTTC.

V is TRBV6-5 and J is TRBJ1-5; D is unclear. Trimming removed 6 bases from V and 6 bases from J, with 12 bases in between. There are 13 residues in the CDR3. Germline V gene data show CDR1 as MNHEY and CDR2 as SVGAGI. In DNA form, the CDR3 reads TGTGCCAGCAGAACGGGGATCGCTCAGCCCCAGCATTTT. Translation gives CASRTGIAQPQHF.

The rearrangement uses TRBV30 and TRBJ1-1; TRBD1 aligns across 8 bases. Germline assignment: CDR1 GTSNPN and CDR2 SVGIG (reference sequence). V shed 1 base, J shed 0 bases, and the junction held 7 bases outside the gene matches. The CDR3 has 16 amino acids. CDR3 sequence: CAWSEETGVMNTEAFF. CDR3 sequence (DNA): TGTGCCTGGAGTGAGGAGACAGGGGTGATGAACACTGAAGCTTTCTTT.

The J gene is TRBJ2-7, the V gene TRBV7-9, with TRBD2 as a possible D gene (5 bases). From germline, CDR1 is SEHNR and CDR2 FQNEAQ (reference sequence). The CDR3 consists of 12 residues. V lost 5 bases to trimming and J lost 6 bases, with 11 bases between them. The CDR3 reads CASSGEGGEQYF. The CDR3 region has the DNA TGTGCCAGCAGCGGCGAGGGCGGCGAGCAGTACTTC.

The chain recombines TRBV29-1 with TRBJ1-5; a possible D gene is TRBD1 (5 bases). Germline loops: CDR1 SQVTM, CDR2 ANQGSEA. Trimming removed 5 bases at V and 4 bases at J, with 12 bases between. CDR3 length equals 13 residues. CDR3 amino acids: CSVPGTGNQPQHF. As DNA, the CDR3 is TGCAGCGTTCCAGGGACGGGGAATCAGCCCCAGCATTTT.

The chain employs TRBV6-5 and TRBJ2-2; D perhaps matches TRBD2 (5 bases). CDR3 length: 10 residues. The germline V gene has CDR1 MNHEY and CDR2 SVGAGI. CDR3 sequence reads: CATGSGELFF. CDR3 coding DNA: TGTGCTACGGGATCCGGGGAGCTGTTTTTT.

The chain couples TRBV4-1 to TRBJ1-5; D gene unclear. From germline, CDR1 is MGHRA and CDR2 YSYEKL. The ends were cut back, 3 bases at V and 5 bases at J, with 11 bases in the middle. The CDR3 is 14 amino acids. The CDR3: CASSHLEGDQPQHF. In nucleotides, the CDR3 is TGCGCCAGCAGCCATCTCGAGGGAGATCAGCCCCAGCATTTT.

CDR3 sequence reads: CASSPWLGAGANVLTF. The CDR3 nucleotides read TGTGCCAGCAGCCCATGGTTGGGGGCTGGGGCCAACGTCCTGACTTTC. The J gene is TRBJ2-6, the V gene TRBV5-6; D may be TRBD1 or TRBD2 (5 bases each). The V gene lost 4 bases and the J gene lost 2 bases, with 13 bases spanning the gap. The CDR3 is 16 amino acids. Germline assignment: CDR1 SGHDT and CDR2 YYEEEE.